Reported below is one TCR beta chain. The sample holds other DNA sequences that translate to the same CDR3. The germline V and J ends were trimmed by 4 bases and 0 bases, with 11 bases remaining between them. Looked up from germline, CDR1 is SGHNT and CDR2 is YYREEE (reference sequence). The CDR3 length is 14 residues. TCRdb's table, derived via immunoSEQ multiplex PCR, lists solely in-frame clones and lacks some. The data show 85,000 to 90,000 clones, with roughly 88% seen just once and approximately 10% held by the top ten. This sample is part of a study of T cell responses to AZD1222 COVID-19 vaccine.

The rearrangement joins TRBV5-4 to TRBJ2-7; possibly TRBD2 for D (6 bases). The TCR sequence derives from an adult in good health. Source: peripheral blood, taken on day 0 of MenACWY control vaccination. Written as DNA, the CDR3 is TGTGCCAGCAGCCGTCAGGGAGGCTCCTACGAGCAGTACTTC. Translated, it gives CASSRQGGSYEQYF.